These 16 T cell receptor beta chains came from one sample sequenced in a study of blood T cell repertoires in COVID-19. The protocol was immunoSEQ multiplex PCR, while the TCRdb copy is restricted to in-frame clones and leaves out a portion. The sample has roughly 110,000 clones, approximately 81% seen once. Sequences were obtained from peripheral blood. These receptors were taken from a human donor in a cohort sampled during active COVID-19.

This chain links TRBV4-1 with TRBJ2-1, with 9 positions matching TRBD2. J gave up 2 bases and V 1 base, and 3 bases lay outside the gene matches. Looked up from germline, CDR1 is MGHRA and CDR2 is YSYEKL. The CDR3 sequence is 16 residues long. CDR3 region: CASSQGPSGAYNEQFF. The CDR3 DNA follows: TGCGCCAGCAGCCAAGGCCCTAGCGGGGCCTACAATGAGCAGTTCTTC.

The rearrangement links TRBV28 to TRBJ2-7; 13 bases agree with TRBD2. The CDR3 loop spans 15 amino acids. Germline V CDR1 and CDR2: MDHEN, SYDVKM. Trimming cost V 8 bases and J 2 bases; bases outside gene matches: 6. This CDR3 reads CASRTSGSTTYEQYF. The CDR3 nucleotides read TGTGCCAGCCGGACTAGCGGGAGTACCACCTACGAGCAGTACTTC.

The chain links TRBV5-1 to TRBJ2-3; 12 bases align to TRBD1. Germline-derived CDR1 and CDR2 are SGHRS and YFSETQ. The V gene end was trimmed by 4 bases and the J gene end by 7 bases; junction bases not matched to a gene: 4. This CDR3 contains 14 residues. CDR3 protein: CASSGTGGANTQYF. CDR3 nucleotide sequence: TGCGCCAGCAGCGGGACAGGGGGCGCAAATACGCAGTATTTT.

The rearrangement joins TRBV4-3 to TRBJ2-7; 7 bases line up with TRBD2. This CDR3 is built from 17 residues. Per germline, CDR1 LGHNA and CDR2 YSLEER. The V gene end was trimmed by 1 base and the J gene end by 0 bases; junction bases not matched to a gene: 9. The CDR3 reads CASSQVGPGRLSYEQYF. The CDR3 DNA is TGCGCCAGCAGCCAAGTGGGCCCCGGGAGGCTCTCCTACGAGCAGTACTTC.

The rearrangement uses TRBV28 and TRBJ1-1; D is unclear. The CDR3 loop spans 15 amino acids. Trimming removed 4 bases at V and 0 bases at J, with 12 bases between. Germline CDR1 and CDR2: MDHEN and SYDVKM. CDR3 sequence: CASSSYSKMNTEAFF. The CDR3 DNA reads TGTGCCAGCAGTTCCTACAGCAAGATGAACACTGAAGCTTTCTTT.

This clone was seen a single time. This chain uses TRBV27 with TRBJ1-1; a possible D gene is TRBD1 (6 bases). Germline-derived CDR1 and CDR2 are MNHEY and SMNVEV (reference sequence). The V end was cut by 6 bases, the J end by 11 bases, with 16 bases between. The CDR3 contains 12 residues. CDR3 sequence reads: CASRGASMLAFF. The CDR3 DNA reads as TGTGCCAGCAGGGGGGCTTCTATGTTGGCTTTCTTT.

The chain carries TRBV28 and TRBJ1-2, with TRBD1 as a possible D gene (5 bases). Germline CDR1 and CDR2: MDHEN and SYDVKM. The CDR3 consists of 13 residues. V was shortened by 4 bases and J by 7 bases, with 13 bases between the two germline ends. CDR3 loop: CASSSQGLAGYTF. The CDR3 DNA sequence: TGTGCCAGCAGTTCCCAGGGCCTTGCTGGCTACACCTTC.

The J gene is TRBJ1-2, the V gene TRBV25-1, with a weak D call TRBD1 (5 bases). V gave up 3 bases and J gave up 4 bases, with 6 bases separating them. The CDR3 has 12 residues. Germline V gene data show CDR1 as MGHDK and CDR2 as SYGVNS. The CDR3 reads CASSDRAYGYTF. In DNA form, the CDR3 reads TGTGCCAGCAGTGACAGGGCCTATGGCTACACCTTC.

CDR3 sequence (DNA): TGCGCCAGCAGCTCTGTTGGGGCTAGCGGGAGAAATGAGCAGTTCTTC. It encodes CASSSVGASGRNEQFF. The J gene is TRBJ2-1, the V gene TRBV5-1, with 10 bases matching TRBD2. The CDR3 runs to 16 residues. Per germline, CDR1 SGHRS and CDR2 YFSETQ. V dropped 3 bases and J dropped 7; count of bases not matched to a gene: 10.

V usage is TRBV5-1 and J usage is TRBJ1-2, with a possible D match to TRBD1 (6 bases). From germline, CDR1 is SGHRS and CDR2 YFSETQ. V shed 4 bases and J shed 4 bases, with 11 bases lying between them. The CDR3 length is 13 residues. CDR3 sequence reads: CASSQQGPYGYTF. CDR3 coding DNA: TGCGCCAGCAGCCAACAGGGTCCCTATGGCTACACCTTC.

This clone was detected a few times. The chain links TRBV5-1 to TRBJ2-2; 14 positions match TRBD2. This CDR3 spans 18 amino acids. V shed 4 bases, J shed 4 bases, and the junction held 9 bases outside the gene matches. Germline lookup yields CDR1 SGHRS and CDR2 YFSETQ. CDR3 sequence (DNA): TGCGCCAGCAGCCTACAGACTAGCGGGAGGGTATTCACCGGGGAGCTGTTTTTT. Translating gives CASSLQTSGRVFTGELFF.

This sequence joins TRBV7-2 and TRBJ1-5, with 9 nucleotides matching TRBD1. After removal of 5 bases from V and 1 base from J, the junction contained 6 bases not matched to a gene. Germline CDR1 and CDR2: SGHTA and FQGNSA. The CDR3 is 16 residues long. CDR3 residues: CASSREQGASNQPQHF. The CDR3 region has the DNA TGTGCCAGCAGCCGTGAACAGGGGGCGAGCAATCAGCCCCAGCATTTT.

As regards this clone: This specimen includes other DNA sequences encoding the same CDR3. In nucleotides, the CDR3 is TGTGCCAGCAGCAAAGGGGACAGGGCCTACGAGCAGTACGTC. It encodes CASSKGDRAYEQYV. The chain recombines TRBV21-1 with TRBJ2-7; the D call in the table, TRBD1, was not verified against the DNA. TRBV21-1 has pseudogene status. The CDR3 runs 14 residues.

The chain couples TRBV7-2 to TRBJ1-2; 9 nucleotides align to TRBD1. V shed 1 base and J 6 bases; nucleotides not matched to a gene: 9. The length of the CDR3 is 16 residues. Germline-derived CDR1 and CDR2 are SGHTA and FQGNSA. The CDR3 region has the DNA TGTGCCAGCAGCTTAGACAGGGGCGGGACAGGGAATGGCTACACCTTC. Translated: CASSLDRGGTGNGYTF.

Only a few counts were recorded for this clone. The junction departs from the called germline gene at one end, perhaps through a read error. This chain's CDR3 is CASSPTIPTDWQF. The CDR3, as DNA: TGTGCCAGCAGCCCCACTATCCCAACGGACTGGCAGTTT. V usage is TRBV3-1 (or the pseudogene TRBV3-2) and J usage is TRBJ1-1; D ambiguous. The germline V gene encodes CDR1 LGHDT and CDR2 YNNKEL (reference sequence). The CDR3 has 13 amino acids.

Details on this clone: The identical CDR3 is also encoded by other nucleotide sequences in the sample. The CDR3 DNA follows: TGTGCCAGCTCACCAACAGGGGGTACTGAAGCTTTCTTT. Translating gives CASSPTGGTEAFF. V is TRBV18 and J is TRBJ1-1; TRBD1 aligns across 8 bases. The CDR3 contains 13 residues. The germline CDR1 and CDR2 sequences are KGHSH and LQKENI. Unmatched junction bases numbered 1, after V lost 2 bases and J lost 5 bases.